This TCR beta chain was profiled in a study of cytomegalovirus exposure and HLA in healthy donors. Broader study findings: Most TCR sequences proved rare, with some public TCRs found in many donors. Reported results showed that the classifier diagnosed cytomegalovirus status with high specificity and sensitivity. Clusters of TCRs from the first cohort tended to co-occur in the 120 or so validation repertoires (as a later analysis found). Three CMV-associated chains proved CMV antigen-specific in vitro.

The germline V gene has CDR1 MNHNY and CDR2 SVGAGI (reference sequence). The CDR3 length is 16 residues. Germline trimming cut 7 bases from V and 0 bases from J; bases unmatched to any gene: 9. TCRdb's copy holds only in-frame clones and misses some; the assay was immunoSEQ multiplex PCR. The sample shows around 300,000 clones, 65% to 90% of them seen only once. Remarks on this clone: Its cognate antigen is unknown.

The TCR sequence derives from a woman aged 18-29 years in good health and CMV-seronegative. V is TRBV6-6 and J is TRBJ1-5, with TRBD1 matching over 7 bases. The specimen sequenced was PBMCs. For the CDR3, the DNA is TGTGCCAGCACCCCAAGGGGGCCGGATAGCAATCAGCCCCAGCATTTT. It translates to CASTPRGPDSNQPQHF.